Sequencing of this TCR beta chain was carried out in a study of T cells in Graves' hyperthyroidism and ophthalmopathy. Study observations and caveats: Ophthalmopathy was separated from stable hyperthyroidism by a 13 V-J model. Onset of ophthalmopathy came a median 6.5 months after the model predicted it.

With regard to this clonotype: Its specificity is not known.

The trim removed 11 bases at V and 4 bases at J, leaving 11 bases unmatched. Germline assignment: CDR1 MNHEY and CDR2 SVGEGT. The CDR3 consists of 14 residues. Stability of Graves' hyperthyroidism was defined as absent ophthalmopathy progression within 18 months. Amplified regions were TCR beta CDR3 sequences from RNA transcripts. RT-PCR in the first round (using the HTBI primer set) targeted the TCR CDR3. TCRdb analysed the multiplex PCR reads with MiXCR anew, one entry per CDR3 protein. The sample contains roughly 420,000 distinct CDR3 sequences, approximately 13% of which appear only once. The chain combines TRBV6-2 or TRBV6-3 with TRBJ1-2; 9 nucleotides align to TRBD1. The receptor's source is a woman between 18 and 30 years old with Graves' hyperthyroidism. Material: blood. CDR3 region: CASNLRDRAYGYTF. For the CDR3, the DNA is TGTGCCTCCAACTTAAGGGACAGGGCCTATGGCTACACCTTC.